The 22 T cell receptor beta chains presented below share a single source sample, sequenced in a study of glioma-infiltrating T cells after dendritic cell vaccination. The protocol was immunoSEQ multiplex PCR, while the TCRdb copy is restricted to in-frame clones and leaves out a portion. The sample records roughly 85,000 clones, around 84% being singletons. Time point described: after dendritic cell vaccination, including at tumor progression/relapse. The sample consisted of blood, taken after dendritic cell vaccination. The receptor source for this set is a human donor with glioblastoma.

This clone was seen only once. The rearrangement links TRBV15 to TRBJ1-4; weak D call: TRBD1 (6 bases). In germline, CDR1 is LNHNV, CDR2 YYDKDF (reference sequence). The CDR3 covers 17 residues. V was pared by 1 base and J by 7 bases, with 19 bases between. The CDR3 DNA follows: TGTGCCACCAGCAGAGGCGCCACAGGGCTTCTTAGTGAAAAACTGTTTTTT. The encoded protein is CATSRGATGLLSEKLFF.

This chain links TRBV6-6 with TRBJ2-7; 12 nucleotides align to TRBD2. The V gene's germline CDR1 is MNHNY and CDR2 SVGAGI (reference sequence). V gave up 2 bases and J gave up 6 bases; unmatched junction bases: 8. CDR3 length: 16 amino acids. CDR3 sequence: CASSYQLAGGQFEQYF. The CDR3 DNA follows: TGTGCCAGCAGTTACCAACTAGCGGGGGGTCAATTCGAGCAGTACTTC.

A remark on this clone: This same CDR3 is encoded by further DNA sequences in the sample. The genes are TRBV5-1 and TRBJ2-7, with 14 bases aligning to TRBD2. With V trimmed by 4 bases and J by 2 bases, 8 bases remained unmatched. CDR3 length: 17 amino acids. Germline CDR1 SGHRS, CDR2 YFSETQ. The CDR3 region is CASSRGTSGSRAYEQYF. In nucleotides, the CDR3 is TGCGCCAGCAGCCGCGGGACTAGCGGGAGCAGAGCCTACGAGCAGTACTTC.

This clone has only a few counts. The chain couples TRBV6-5 to TRBJ1-1; D possibly corresponds to TRBD1 (6 bases). CDR3 size: 12 residues. CDR1 and CDR2 from the germline V gene are MNHEY and SVGAGI. V was trimmed by 7 bases and J by 3 bases, leaving 9 bases between them. The CDR3 region is CASTRGDTEAFF. In DNA form, the CDR3 reads TGTGCCAGCACCAGGGGAGACACTGAAGCTTTCTTT.

The rearrangement joins TRBV2 to TRBJ1-6, with a weak D call TRBD1 (5 bases). The CDR3 spans 13 residues. The ends were cut back, 4 bases at V and 7 bases at J, with 8 bases in the middle. Germline CDR1 SNHLY, CDR2 FYNNEI. The CDR3 protein is CASSAGLNSPLHF. Written as DNA, the CDR3 is TGTGCCAGCAGTGCAGGGTTGAATTCACCCCTCCACTTT.

CDR3 sequence reads: CASSASTGTYNSPLHF. CDR3 sequence (DNA): TGTGCCAGCAGCGCCTCGACAGGGACTTATAATTCACCCCTCCACTTT. The chain joins TRBV7-8 to TRBJ1-6; the match to TRBD1 covers 7 bases. This CDR3 has 16 amino acids. CDR1 and CDR2 from the germline V gene are SGHVS and FQNEAQ. With 5 bases clipped from V and 4 bases from J, the junction kept 8 bases outside the gene matches.

This rearrangement joins TRBV7-3 to TRBJ2-7, with a tentative D call TRBD1 (6 bases). CDR3 length equals 16 residues. V was pared by 4 bases and J by 0 bases, with 16 bases between. Germline CDR1 and CDR2: SGHTA and FQGTGA. In nucleotides, the CDR3 is TGTGCCAGCAGCTCCAAGGTGAGGGGGAGCTCCTACGAGCAGTACTTC. Amino acid sequence: CASSSKVRGSSYEQYF. Full variable domain (missing parts from reference TRBV7-3 and TRBJ2-7): GAGVSQTPSNKVTEKGKYVELRCDPISGHTALYWYRQSLGQGPEFLIYFQGTGAADDSGLPNDRFFAVRPEGSVSTLKIQRTERGDSAVYLCASSSKVRGSSYEQYFGPGTRLTVT.

The V gene is TRBV7-9, the J gene TRBJ2-5, with D unresolved. The germline gives CDR1 SEHNR, CDR2 FQNEAQ (reference sequence). The CDR3 runs to 17 residues. The V and J ends lost 2 bases and 0 bases respectively, with 16 bases between them. The CDR3 nucleotides are TGTGCCAGCAGCTTACTACAAGGAGTGCTCTACCAAGAGACCCAGTACTTC. Translated: CASSLLQGVLYQETQYF.

The chain carries TRBV4-2 and TRBJ2-1; D is uncertain. Trimming shortened V by 1 base and J by 1 base, and 5 bases separated the two germline ends. Germline loops: CDR1 LGHNA, CDR2 YNFKEQ. There are 14 residues in the CDR3. The CDR3 DNA sequence: TGTGCCAGCAGCCAAGCACAGTCCTACAATGAGCAGTTCTTC. Translation gives CASSQAQSYNEQFF.

The chain is built from TRBV6-1 and TRBJ2-5, with 7 bases lining up with TRBD1. Germline V gives CDR1 MNHNS, CDR2 SASEGT. The CDR3 length is 15 residues. V shed 3 bases and J 5 bases; nucleotides not matched to a gene: 9. CDR3 amino acids: CASSEDRYPGETQYF. Written as DNA, the CDR3 is TGTGCCAGCAGTGAGGACAGGTACCCGGGGGAGACCCAGTACTTC.

This clone was counted once. This rearrangement joins TRBV23-1 to TRBJ2-5, with D possibly called TRBD1 or TRBD2 (5 bases each). TRBV23-1 is an open reading frame, and its role is uncertain. V shed 10 bases and J shed 3 bases, with 24 bases lying between them. This CDR3 contains 16 residues. The CDR3 loop reads CAIRAIGGSGKETQYF. CDR3 sequence (DNA): TGCGCCATCAGGGCAATTGGAGGCTCGGGGAAAGAGACCCAGTACTTC.

This chain uses TRBV18 with TRBJ2-7; possible D gene TRBD2, 6 bases. Trimming took 2 bases from V and 3 from J, leaving 14 bases between them. The CDR3 has 15 residues. CDR1 is KGHSH and CDR2 is LQKENI in the germline V gene. The CDR3 nucleotides read TGTGCCAGCTCACCAAGCGCGGGACTTATCTACGAGCAGTACTTC. Translating it yields CASSPSAGLIYEQYF.

V usage is TRBV2 and J usage is TRBJ1-5; 7 bases line up with TRBD1. Germline CDR1 SNHLY, CDR2 FYNNEI. CDR3 length: 14 amino acids. V lost 6 bases, J lost 3 bases, and 5 bases stayed unmatched. The DNA for the CDR3 is TGTGCCAGCAGAAGCAGGGGGAACAATCAGCCCCAGCATTTT. Translated, it gives CASRSRGNNQPQHF.

The V call is TRBV5-4, the J call TRBJ2-7; 9 bases fit TRBD1. The V gene's germline CDR1 is SGHNT and CDR2 YYREEE (reference sequence). CDR3 size: 14 residues. V dropped 0 bases and J dropped 6; count of bases not matched to a gene: 4. The CDR3 region is CASSLAGQGGEQYF. The CDR3 nucleotides are TGTGCCAGCAGCTTGGCGGGACAGGGAGGCGAGCAGTACTTC.

This chain joins TRBV4-1 and TRBJ2-1; TRBD1 aligns across 10 bases. After removal of 4 bases from V and 0 bases from J, the junction contained 3 bases not matched to a gene. CDR1 is MGHRA and CDR2 is YSYEKL in the germline V gene. This CDR3 is built from 16 residues. The CDR3: CASSPGTGDSYNEQFF. CDR3 nucleotides: TGCGCCAGCAGCCCAGGGACAGGGGACTCCTACAATGAGCAGTTCTTC.

This chain uses TRBV28 with TRBJ1-2; 11 bases are shared with TRBD1. The CDR3 contains 13 residues. V was pared by 8 bases and J by 6 bases, with 5 bases of the junction left unmatched. Germline V CDR1 and CDR2: MDHEN, SYDVKM. CDR3 in DNA: TGTGCCAGCTCCGGACAGGGGGCCGATGGCTACACCTTC. Translation: CASSGQGADGYTF.

The chain recombines TRBV5-1 with TRBJ2-2, with D possibly matching TRBD1 (6 bases). The germline V and J ends were trimmed by 3 bases and 0 bases, with 18 bases remaining between them. This CDR3 comprises 18 residues. Germline values: CDR1 SGHRS, CDR2 YFSETQ. CDR3 bases: TGCGCCAGCAGCTCACTCCTACCGGGACAAGCGAACACCGGGGAGCTGTTTTTT. This encodes CASSSLLPGQANTGELFF.

The chain couples TRBV7-2 to TRBJ2-5, with D uncertain. The CDR3 extends over 13 amino acids. Trimming cost V 5 bases and J 0 bases, with 7 bases left between them. Germline V gene data show CDR1 as SGHTA and CDR2 as FQGNSA. CDR3 residues: CASSASYQETQYF. CDR3 DNA: TGTGCCAGCAGCGCTAGTTACCAAGAGACCCAGTACTTC. Full variable domain (remainder filled in from reference TRBV7-2 and TRBJ2-5): GAGVSQSPSNKVTEKGKDVELRCDPISGHTALYWYRQSLGQGLEFLIYFQGNSAPDKSGLPSDRFSAERTGGSVSTLTIQRTQQEDSAVYLCASSASYQETQYFGPGTRLLVL.

J is TRBJ1-6 and V is TRBV10-3; D unresolved. The germline gives CDR1 ENHRY, CDR2 SYGVKD. There are 16 residues in the CDR3. With 4 bases removed from V and 5 bases from J, the gap between germline ends came to 15 bases. The CDR3 loop reads CAISAGSPQNNSPLHF. The DNA of the CDR3 is TGTGCCATCAGTGCGGGGAGCCCCCAGAATAATTCACCCCTCCACTTT.

The V and J genes are TRBV2 and TRBJ2-7, with 7 bases identical to TRBD1. The CDR3 contains 16 residues. Per the germline V gene, CDR1 is SNHLY and CDR2 is FYNNEI. The junction had 6 bases not matched to a gene; V was cut back by 1 base and J by 0 bases. The CDR3 sequence: CASSEGPGQSSYEQYF. CDR3 nucleotides: TGTGCCAGCAGTGAAGGACCGGGACAGAGCTCCTACGAGCAGTACTTC.

V is TRBV4-3 and J is TRBJ2-3, with a weak D call TRBD1 (6 bases). The CDR3 length is 15 residues. CDR1 and CDR2 from the germline V gene are LGHNA and YSLEER. V dropped 3 bases and J dropped 6 bases, with 16 bases sitting between them. The CDR3 nucleotides read TGCGCCAGCAGCCAGTCTTTTGGGGGCCCCGATACGCAGTATTTT. It is translated as CASSQSFGGPDTQYF.

This sequence joins TRBV10-3 and TRBJ2-5; TRBD1 agrees at 8 bases. The CDR3 length is 15 residues. The germline V gene has CDR1 ENHRY and CDR2 SYGVKD. Losses at the gene ends were 2 bases for V and 4 bases for J; bases not matched to a gene: 6. The CDR3 sequence is CAISEGQGVGETQYF. DNA of the CDR3: TGTGCCATCAGTGAGGGACAGGGAGTAGGAGAGACCCAGTACTTC.